This TCR beta chain is drawn from a study of a mutant IDH1 vaccine in newly diagnosed glioma. Study summary: Beforehand, treatment had been radiotherapy, temozolomide, or both; the majority received both. Broader study findings: Most patients, around 94%, showed vaccine-induced immune responses.

Profiling relied on immunoSEQ multiplex PCR, and the TCRdb table lists in-frame clones only, not all of them. The table lists some 33,000 clones, around 84% of them singletons. Germline assignment: CDR1 GTSNPN and CDR2 SVGIG (reference sequence). The CDR3 runs 11 residues. Remarks on this clone: Its antigen is not known. The junction and the germline gene differ at one end; a read error may be behind it.

Time point reported: week 35, safety follow-up. Doses consisted of 300 ug of mutant IDH1 20-mer peptide each, paired with topical imiquimod. The sequence was obtained from a man aged 25 to 45 with glioma. This rearrangement joins TRBV30 to TRBJ1-1, with unresolved D. Sequenced here: PBMCs, sampled from a glioma patient whose treatment included an IDH1 peptide vaccine. The CDR3 sequence: CAWSVRRAPRF. Written as DNA, the CDR3 is TGTGCCTGGAGTGTTAGGAGGGCTCCACGATTT.